The 19 T cell receptor beta chains presented below share a single source sample, sequenced in a study of regulatory T cells in long-lasting Graves disease (dated by TCRdb to the early 2020s). The sample's time point label, in plain terms: persistent/refractory GD, antithyroid drugs over 5 years with positive TRAb. For both TCR sequencing and RNA sequencing, RNA was extracted from PBMCs in TRIzol. Receptor libraries were prepared by multiplex PCR. Sequencing was carried out with an Illumina HiSeq 4000. CDR3 regions were amplified by Arm-PCR with iRepertoire HTBI primers to construct TCR beta libraries. Clones were called with MiXCR by TCRdb after fastp trimmed the public reads at Q25, and only in-frame beta chains were retained. Every CDR3 protein is listed once, alongside the most common genes and DNA of its rows. Here the sample has approximately 380,000 distinct CDR3 sequences; around 21% occur a single time. Roughly 20% of the sample is taken by the ten largest.

The sample consisted of peripheral blood mononuclear cells (PBMCs), taken when the disease was refractory, from a patient treated with antithyroid drugs. The receptors derive from a female donor with Graves disease.

CDR3 protein: CSAPGTTTDTQYF. CDR3 nucleotide sequence: TGCAGTGCTCCCGGGACAACAACGGATACGCAGTATTTT. The genes are TRBV20-1 and TRBJ2-3; the D gene is possibly TRBD1 (6 bases). Germline V gene sequence: CDR1 DFQATT, CDR2 SNEGSKA (reference sequence). The CDR3 sequence is 13 residues long. The V end was cut by 5 bases, the J end by 6 bases, with 15 bases between.

The chain couples TRBV12-3 or TRBV12-4 to TRBJ1-2, with no clear D. This CDR3 is built from 14 residues. Trimming removed 3 bases at V and 7 bases at J, with 15 bases between. The CDR3 spells CASSFSGLKGGYTF. The CDR3 DNA is TGTGCCAGCAGTTTTTCCGGCCTGAAGGGTGGCTACACCTTC.

In this sample, this clonotype turned up a few times. V is TRBV6-2 or TRBV6-3 and J is TRBJ1-5; 8 bases map to TRBD1. The trim removed 8 bases at V and 1 base at J, leaving 4 bases unmatched. Germline lookup yields CDR1 MNHEY and CDR2 SVGEGT. The CDR3 consists of 14 residues. The CDR3 loop is CASDDRGSNQPQHF. The CDR3 DNA follows: TGTGCCAGCGACGACAGGGGCAGCAATCAGCCCCAGCATTTT.

This clonotype has only a few counts. The V gene is TRBV5-4, the J gene TRBJ2-7; D may correspond to TRBD1 or TRBD2 (6 bases each). The germline V and J ends were trimmed by 1 base and 5 bases, with 19 bases remaining between them. The CDR3 is 16 residues long. Germline V lookup: CDR1 SGHNT, CDR2 YYREEE (reference sequence). The CDR3 protein is CASSLSGAVTPDEQYF. CDR3 DNA: TGTGCCAGCAGCTTGTCGGGGGCGGTCACCCCTGACGAGCAGTACTTC.

This clonotype was recorded once. A read error may be the cause here, since a much bigger clone is one base away. CDR3 in DNA: TGTGCCAGCAGCGGGACTAAATCCCCCTACGAGCAGTACTTC. It translates to CASSGTKSPYEQYF. The chain uses TRBV6-1 and TRBJ2-7, with 7 bases aligning to TRBD2. The CDR3 covers 14 residues. Germline trimming cut 6 bases from V and 2 bases from J; bases unmatched to any gene: 7. CDR1 is MNHNS, CDR2 SASEGT, per germline.

V gene TRBV6-1 combines with J gene TRBJ2-2; the match to TRBD2 covers 7 bases. In germline, CDR1 is MNHNS, CDR2 SASEGT. This CDR3 contains 16 residues. The J segment lost 3 bases and the V segment lost 6 bases, leaving 10 bases of the junction unmatched. The chain's CDR3 is CASSPFSLADTGELFF. The CDR3 region has the DNA TGTGCCAGCAGCCCCTTTAGTCTAGCGGACACCGGGGAGCTGTTTTTT.

This clonotype was seen ten or more times. V gene TRBV12-3 or TRBV12-4 combines with J gene TRBJ1-2; 9 nucleotides line up with TRBD1. J gave up 0 bases and V 5 bases, and 4 bases lay outside the gene matches. This CDR3 spans 15 amino acids. In DNA form, the CDR3 reads TGTGCCAGCAGTGAATGGGACAGGGCTAACTATGGCTACACCTTC. Translation: CASSEWDRANYGYTF.

This chain connects TRBV27 to TRBJ1-5; D gene ambiguous. Per germline, CDR1 MNHEY and CDR2 SMNVEV (reference sequence). CDR3 length: 13 residues. V lost 5 bases and J 6 bases, leaving 11 bases between the germline ends. The CDR3 coding sequence is TGTGCCAGCAGTGGGGAACCTAGTCAGCCCCAGCATTTT. Protein: CASSGEPSQPQHF.

CDR3 sequence (DNA): TGCGCCAGCAGCCAAGGACGGACAACCGGATACGAGCAGTACTTC. Translation: CASSQGRTTGYEQYF. V gene TRBV4-3 combines with J gene TRBJ2-7; TRBD1 might be the D (5 bases). There are 15 residues in the CDR3. V lost 1 base and J lost 4, with 14 bases in between. CDR1 is LGHNA and CDR2 is YSLEER in the germline V gene.

This clonotype has ten or more counts. The chain has TRBV6-2 or TRBV6-3 and TRBJ2-6; D is uncertain. The germline V gene encodes CDR1 MNHEY and CDR2 SVGEGT. V lost 6 bases and J lost 4, with 13 bases in between. This CDR3 comprises 15 residues. For the CDR3, the DNA is TGTGCCAGCAGCCAGCTTACTGACGGGGCCAACGTCCTGACTTTC. As protein: CASSQLTDGANVLTF.

This clonotype was picked up a small number of times. The rearrangement joins TRBV10-3 to TRBJ2-2; no reliable D call. The CDR3 is 13 amino acids. Germline V gene data show CDR1 as ENHRY and CDR2 as SYGVKD. V lost 6 bases and J 1 base, leaving 6 bases between the germline ends. CDR3 sequence reads: CAIRPENTGELFF. The CDR3 bases are TGTGCCATCAGGCCGGAGAACACCGGGGAGCTGTTTTTT.

The CDR3 nucleotides read TGTGCCAGCAGCTTAGTAGCGGGAGGGAGATCCGGGGAGCTGTTTTTT. Translating gives CASSLVAGGRSGELFF. This chain links TRBV11-2 with TRBJ2-2; 11 bases match TRBD2. CDR3 size: 16 residues. CDR1 SGHAT and CDR2 FQNNGV come from the germline V gene. Losses at the gene ends were 1 base for V and 6 bases for J; bases not matched to a gene: 4. The whole variable domain, filled in from reference TRBV11-2 and TRBJ2-2, reads EAGVAQSPRYKIIEKRQSVAFWCNPISGHATLYWYQQILGQGPKLLIQFQNNGVVDDSQLPKDRFSAERLKGVDSTLKIQPAKLEDSAVYLCASSLVAGGRSGELFFGEGSRLTVL.

The CDR3 coding sequence is TGTGCCACCAGTGCCCGCCGGGGGACATTGAGCACAGATACGCAGTATTTT. Translation: CATSARRGTLSTDTQYF. The chain links TRBV24-1 to TRBJ2-3, with D perhaps matching TRBD1 or TRBD2 (6 bases each). Germline CDR1 KGHDR, CDR2 SFDVKD. The CDR3 runs 17 residues. V was clipped by 5 bases and J by 0 bases, with 17 bases between them.

Turning to this clonotype: Relative to the germline gene, one junction end is altered; a read error may explain this. The CDR3 DNA reads TGCGCCAGCAGTCAAGGAGACCGGGACAGGGATTACTACGAGCAGTACTTC. The encoded protein is CASSQGDRDRDYYEQYF. V usage is TRBV4-1 and J usage is TRBJ2-7, with 9 bases matching TRBD1. Germline assignment: CDR1 MGHRA and CDR2 YSYEKL. The CDR3 length is 17 residues.

This clonotype has just a few counts. The chain employs TRBV6-1 and TRBJ2-2, with no clear D. The V gene's germline CDR1 is MNHNS and CDR2 SASEGT. The CDR3 covers 14 residues. V gave up 4 bases and J gave up 4 bases, with 10 bases separating them. CDR3 protein: CASSGILSTGELFF. CDR3 bases: TGTGCCAGCAGTGGAATACTTTCCACCGGGGAGCTGTTTTTT.

This clonotype was detected only a few times. The genes are TRBV29-1 and TRBJ2-4; either TRBD1 or TRBD2 may supply D (5 bases each). This CDR3 comprises 13 residues. The germline V gene has CDR1 SQVTM and CDR2 ANQGSEA. Trimming removed 4 bases at V and 8 bases at J, with 15 bases between. CDR3 loop: CSVAISMGDIQYF. CDR3 coding DNA: TGCAGCGTTGCTATTTCGATGGGGGACATTCAGTACTTC.

The table lists this clonotype with many counts. The chain couples TRBV7-2 to TRBJ1-1; D unresolved. The CDR3 is made up of 14 amino acids. The germline V gene encodes CDR1 SGHTA and CDR2 FQGNSA. V lost 6 bases to trimming and J lost 4 bases, with 15 bases between them. The chain's CDR3 is CASSFRGGGTEAFF. The CDR3 nucleotides read TGTGCCAGCAGTTTCCGGGGAGGCGGCACTGAAGCTTTCTTT.

The rearrangement uses TRBV20-1 and TRBJ2-5, with D possibly matching TRBD2 (6 bases). In germline, CDR1 is DFQATT, CDR2 SNEGSKA (reference sequence). The CDR3 sequence is 14 residues long. Trimming pared 0 bases from V and 2 bases from J, leaving 10 bases between. CDR3: CSARDSGEQETQYF. CDR3 in DNA: TGCAGTGCTAGAGATTCGGGGGAACAAGAGACCCAGTACTTC.

V and J are TRBV12-3 or TRBV12-4 and TRBJ1-4, with TRBD1 as a possible D gene (6 bases). Trimming removed 6 bases at V and 4 bases at J, with 18 bases between. This CDR3 has 16 amino acids. The CDR3 nucleotides are TGTGCCAGCAGGGAAAGTTCGGGACACGATAATGAAAAACTGTTTTTT. Translation gives CASRESSGHDNEKLFF.